This note documents a single TCR beta chain sequence. Its antigen is as yet unknown. This record comes from a study of T cell repertoires in cytomegalovirus infection. The wider study: A matching HLA type, together with CMV infection, was signaled by public TCR beta signatures. Study outcomes and limitations: HLA-C-restricted CMV-specific TCR beta clonotypes were dominant in the ex vivo response.

TCRdb processed the reads anew with MiXCR; each CDR3 protein has one entry. The sample carries hundreds of thousands of distinct CDR3 sequences, about 30% recorded once. The material was cultured CD8+ T cells from PBMCs, obtained from culture after CMV antigen stimulation. The sequence was collected from a human donor in good health (CMV status not recorded). Some clones in this sample may be carry-over from other donors' samples.

The CDR3 region is CASSQEGSNQPQHF. In DNA form, the CDR3 reads TGCGCCAGCAGCCAAGAAGGAAGCAATCAGCCCCAGCATTTT. This sequence joins TRBV4-1 and TRBJ1-5; D gene unclear. There are 14 residues in the CDR3. Deletions cut 0 bases from V and 1 base from J, with 4 bases between. Germline CDR1 reads MGHRA; CDR2 reads YSYEKL.